This T cell receptor (beta chain) is drawn from a study of beta chain features in type 1 diabetes. The whole isolated RNA underwent reverse transcription, so sequencing captured expressed TCRB transcripts. TCRdb's copy holds only in-frame clones and misses some; the assay was immunoSEQ multiplex PCR. Among 120,000 to 150,000 clones, roughly 9.3% were seen once, and the ten largest hold 0.65%. Comment on this clone: No antigen is known for it.

Study-wide findings and caveats: For type 1 diabetes patients, VDJ junctions showed fewer insertions and more deletions. Sampled from patients, naive, central memory and Treg TCRB repertoires appeared more similar than those sampled from healthy donors.

The length of the CDR3 is 14 residues. Germline V lookup: CDR1 SGHNT, CDR2 YYREEE (reference sequence). Trimming removed 4 bases from V and 7 bases from J, with 18 bases in between. Sequencing was carried out using central memory CD4+ T cells from blood. The chain couples TRBV5-4 to TRBJ2-7; TRBD2 is a possible D gene (6 bases). This receptor was obtained from a woman in her 40s in good health. The CDR3 is CASSGGLRLGEQYF. CDR3 bases: TGTGCCAGCAGCGGGGGACTCCGGCTGGGGGAGCAGTACTTC.